Detailed here is one T cell receptor (beta chain). Its antigen is unidentified. The CDR3 loop spans 15 amino acids. In germline, CDR1 is SGHAT, CDR2 FQNNGV. Trimming took 0 bases from V and 4 from J, leaving 10 bases between them. This specimen comes from a study of T cell repertoires in cytomegalovirus infection. Whole-study context: CMV epitopes used comprised recently identified HLA-C-restricted ones and well-studied HLA-B-restricted ones. Public TCR beta signatures provided an indication of both CMV infection and a matching HLA type.

General study results and limits: Identification of carriers of CMV plus the relevant HLA was achieved through cumulative public TCR beta family frequency. Dominant in the ex vivo response were TCR beta clonotypes restricted by HLA-C and specific for CMV.

TCRdb re-derived calls from the reads in MiXCR, one entry per CDR3 protein. The sample carries 45,000 to 65,000 distinct CDR3 sequences, 15% to 20% recorded once. Sample: CD8+ T cells from cultured PBMCs, taken from culture after CMV antigen stimulation. This receptor was identified in a human donor in good health (CMV status not recorded). Some clones in this sample may be carry-over from other donors' samples. The chain joins TRBV11-2 to TRBJ2-1; perhaps TRBD1 as D (5 bases). DNA of the CDR3: TGTGCCAGCAGCTTAGAGCTGACAGATTACAATGAGCAGTTCTTC. Encoded protein: CASSLELTDYNEQFF.